The 22 T cell receptor beta chains given below trace back to one sample, sequenced in a study of cytomegalovirus exposure and HLA in healthy donors (dated by TCRdb to 2016 to 2017). The receptor library was made with the immunoSEQ multiplex PCR assay. For the multiplex PCR, a mixture combining 60 forward primers for TCR Vbeta segments and 13 reverse primers for TCR Jbeta segments was used. The immuneACCESS repertoire file appears here via TCRdb, limited to in-frame rearrangements. These files lack a portion of the clones; in checked studies, under half of the deficit traces to unresolved V genes, and the cause of the others is not known. Across this sample there are 110,000 or so clones, with 65% to 80% seen only once. In total, the top ten clones hold around 5.5% of the sample. The material sequenced was PBMCs. The receptors stem from a man aged 18 to 30 in good health and CMV-seropositive.

Concerning this clone: One junction end does not reproduce the germline sequence, and a read error may be involved. The V gene is TRBV11-2, the J gene TRBJ2-5, with TRBD2 matching 12 bases. This CDR3 is built from 16 residues. Germline assignment: CDR1 SGHAT and CDR2 FQNNGV. The CDR3 region is CASSLGLAGGLETQYF. In nucleotides, the CDR3 is TGTGCCAGCAGTTTAGGGCTAGCGGGGGGGCTGGAGACCCAGTACTTC.

Only one count was recorded for this clone. This chain links TRBV4-1 with TRBJ1-4; D unclear. Trimming shortened V by 0 bases and J by 2 bases, and 10 bases separated the two germline ends. The CDR3 contains 16 residues. Germline V gene lookup returns CDR1 MGHRA and CDR2 YSYEKL. CDR3 region: CASSQDATRTNEKLFF. CDR3 DNA: TGCGCCAGCAGCCAAGACGCGACCAGGACTAATGAAAAACTGTTTTTT.

The rearrangement uses TRBV5-4 and TRBJ1-4; D perhaps matches TRBD1 (6 bases). The CDR3 contains 15 residues. Germline lookup yields CDR1 SGHNT and CDR2 YYREEE (reference sequence). Trimming cost V 0 bases and J 7 bases, with 13 bases left between them. The CDR3 loop reads CASSLAGGLGEKLFF. The CDR3, as DNA: TGTGCCAGCAGCTTGGCGGGGGGGCTGGGTGAAAAACTGTTTTTT.

This clone was seen ten or more times. The V call is TRBV19, the J call TRBJ1-4; TRBD1 aligns across 9 bases. Germline V lookup: CDR1 LNHDA, CDR2 SQIVND (reference sequence). Trimming cost V 9 bases and J 0 bases; bases outside gene matches: 8. The CDR3 contains 16 residues. The CDR3 DNA reads as TGTGCCAGCAAGACAGGGGGTTTTGCAACTAATGAAAAACTGTTTTTT. Its protein is CASKTGGFATNEKLFF.

The chain combines TRBV7-2 with TRBJ2-1; no clear D gene. Per germline, CDR1 SGHTA and CDR2 FQGNSA. The CDR3 consists of 16 residues. V was shortened by 1 base and J by 5 bases, with 15 bases between the two germline ends. The CDR3 nucleotides are TGTGCCAGCAGCTTAGTAGCTACTTTCGCAGACAATGAGCAGTTCTTC. Protein sequence: CASSLVATFADNEQFF.

The chain has TRBV2 and TRBJ2-7; D gene unclear. Trimming left V 5 bases short and J 3 bases short, with 11 bases between. The CDR3 contains 13 residues. Germline assignment: CDR1 SNHLY and CDR2 FYNNEI. The CDR3 coding sequence is TGTGCCAGCAGTCTCCCTCGCAGCTACGAGCAGTACTTC. The encoded protein is CASSLPRSYEQYF.

This chain links TRBV18 with TRBJ1-5; no reliable D call. The germline CDR1 and CDR2 sequences are KGHSH and LQKENI. The V end was cut by 3 bases, the J end by 0 bases, with 12 bases between. This CDR3 has 16 residues. The DNA for the CDR3 is TGTGCCAGCTCACCTTACACAGCCGATAGCAATCAGCCCCAGCATTTT. This encodes CASSPYTADSNQPQHF.

This sequence joins TRBV11-3 and TRBJ1-1; D unresolved. Germline lookup yields CDR1 SGHNT and CDR2 YENEEA. The CDR3 spans 13 residues. V lost 4 bases to trimming and J lost 3 bases, with 9 bases between them. CDR3 sequence: CASSSWPYTEAFF. CDR3 nucleotide sequence: TGTGCCAGCAGCTCTTGGCCGTACACTGAAGCTTTCTTT.

A few counts support this clone. This chain uses TRBV2 with TRBJ1-5; D may be TRBD1 (5 bases). With 4 bases removed from V and 2 bases from J, the gap between germline ends came to 9 bases. The CDR3 consists of 14 residues. Germline assignment: CDR1 SNHLY and CDR2 FYNNEI. The CDR3 sequence is CASSGQWGNQPQHF. CDR3 bases: TGTGCCAGCAGTGGACAGTGGGGCAATCAGCCCCAGCATTTT.

The chain links TRBV2 to TRBJ1-6; TRBD1 aligns across 8 bases. After removal of 4 bases from V and 5 bases from J, the junction contained 4 bases not matched to a gene. The CDR3 spans 15 residues. CDR1 and CDR2 (germline): SNHLY, FYNNEI. As DNA, the CDR3 is TGTGCCAGCAGTGTGAGGACAGGGAATAATTCACCCCTCCACTTT. This gives the protein CASSVRTGNNSPLHF.

This clone appeared a few times. V gene TRBV7-6 combines with J gene TRBJ1-2, with a possible D match to TRBD1 (5 bases). The CDR3 extends over 15 amino acids. Germline V gene lookup returns CDR1 SGHVS and CDR2 FNYEAQ. Trimming took off 3 bases at V and 5 bases at J, with 16 bases between the two ends. CDR3 bases: TGTGCCAGCAGCTTTGGGGAGGGGAGGGGATATGGCTACACCTTC. Residues: CASSFGEGRGYGYTF.

The chain combines TRBV6-1 with TRBJ2-2; no clear D. V lost 4 bases to trimming and J lost 0 bases, with 6 bases between them. This CDR3 has 14 amino acids. Germline CDR1 and CDR2: MNHNS and SASEGT. The CDR3 nucleotides are TGTGCCAGCAGTGCGTCTACGAACACCGGGGAGCTGTTTTTT. Protein product: CASSASTNTGELFF.

V gene TRBV7-6 combines with J gene TRBJ1-4; TRBD1 is a possible D gene (5 bases). The CDR3 contains 17 residues. Germline assignment: CDR1 SGHVS and CDR2 FNYEAQ. V gave up 5 bases and J gave up 0 bases, with 16 bases separating them. The CDR3 bases are TGTGCCAGCAGCGCGACGGTAGGGGTGACAACTAATGAAAAACTGTTTTTT. Its translation: CASSATVGVTTNEKLFF.

This clone came up once. The rearrangement joins TRBV9 to TRBJ1-1; TRBD1 might be the D (5 bases). The CDR3 is made up of 15 amino acids. From germline, CDR1 is SGDLS and CDR2 YYNGEE. The germline V and J ends were trimmed by 4 bases and 4 bases, with 17 bases remaining between them. The CDR3 DNA reads as TGTGCCAGCAGCCCAGGCTGGGGAAGGGGCACTGAAGCTTTCTTT. Translation: CASSPGWGRGTEAFF.

The chain is built from TRBV7-9 and TRBJ2-3, with D possibly TRBD2 on 6 matching bases. With 0 bases removed from V and 2 bases from J, the gap between germline ends came to 15 bases. CDR3 size: 17 residues. Per the germline V gene, CDR1 is SEHNR and CDR2 is FQNEAQ (reference sequence). The CDR3 protein is CASSLARGGAITDTQYF. In nucleotides, the CDR3 is TGTGCCAGCAGCTTAGCCCGTGGCGGGGCGATCACAGATACGCAGTATTTT. Drawing the rest from reference TRBV7-9 and TRBJ2-3, the complete variable domain is DTGVSQNPRHKITKRGQNVTFRCDPISEHNRLYWYRQTLGQGPEFLTYFQNEAQLEKSRLLSDRFSAERPKGSFSTLEIQRTEQGDSAMYLCASSLARGGAITDTQYFGPGTRLTVL.

This clone has a single count. The chain links TRBV6-1 to TRBJ1-1, with 7 bases matching TRBD1. Losses at the gene ends were 10 bases for V and 2 bases for J; bases not matched to a gene: 10. Germline loops: CDR1 MNHNS, CDR2 SASEGT. The CDR3 is made up of 14 amino acids. The CDR3 DNA is TGTGCCATCTATACCGGGACAGTTAACACTGAAGCTTTCTTT. Translation gives CAIYTGTVNTEAFF.

CDR3 loop: CASSDYGDYGYTF. As DNA, the CDR3 is TGTGCCAGCAGTGACTACGGGGACTATGGCTACACCTTC. This rearrangement joins TRBV6-1 to TRBJ1-2; D ambiguous. This CDR3 comprises 13 residues. The germline gives CDR1 MNHNS, CDR2 SASEGT. The V and J ends lost 3 bases and 3 bases respectively, with 8 bases between them.

Only one count was recorded for this clone. One end of the junction is discordant with germline, which a read error may explain. This sequence joins TRBV6-5 and TRBJ2-6, with 7 nucleotides matching TRBD1. Per the germline V gene, CDR1 is MNHEY and CDR2 is SVGAGI. This CDR3 is 16 amino acids long. CDR3 nucleotides: TGTGCCAGCAGTTACTCGAGGGGGCATGGGGCCAACGGCCTGACTTTC. Its translation is CASSYSRGHGANGLTF.

The rearrangement joins TRBV19 to TRBJ1-6, with 9 bases identical to TRBD1. Losses at the gene ends were 8 bases for V and 4 bases for J; bases not matched to a gene: 9. This CDR3 region has 16 residues. CDR1 LNHDA and CDR2 SQIVND come from the germline V gene (reference sequence). DNA for the CDR3: TGTGCCAGTCGATTCCGGGACAGGGATTATAATTCACCCCTCCACTTT. Its protein is CASRFRDRDYNSPLHF.

This chain uses TRBV6-5 with TRBJ1-2, with TRBD1 matching 9 bases. The CDR3 has 13 residues. V lost 6 bases and J lost 8; bases outside the gene matches: 7. Germline CDR1 is MNHEY and CDR2 is SVGAGI. The CDR3 region is CASSRTGAHGYTF. CDR3 bases: TGTGCCAGCAGCCGGACAGGGGCCCACGGCTACACCTTC.

The CDR3 reads CASSWAGGSNYGYTF. In nucleotides, the CDR3 is TGTGCCAGCAGCTGGGCCGGGGGTTCTAACTATGGCTACACCTTC. The chain joins TRBV28 to TRBJ1-2; TRBD1 might be the D (5 bases). This CDR3 has 15 amino acids. Germline loops: CDR1 MDHEN, CDR2 SYDVKM. V lost 6 bases and J 0 bases, leaving 14 bases between the germline ends.

This clone showed up just a few times. V and J are TRBV6-5 and TRBJ2-1; 9 nucleotides align to TRBD1. Germline V gene sequence: CDR1 MNHEY, CDR2 SVGAGI. CDR3 length: 15 residues. After removal of 10 bases from V and 8 bases from J, the junction contained 15 bases not matched to a gene. The CDR3 here is CATGWGTGYSDEQFF. The CDR3 DNA follows: TGTGCCACCGGTTGGGGGACAGGGTATAGCGATGAGCAGTTCTTC.